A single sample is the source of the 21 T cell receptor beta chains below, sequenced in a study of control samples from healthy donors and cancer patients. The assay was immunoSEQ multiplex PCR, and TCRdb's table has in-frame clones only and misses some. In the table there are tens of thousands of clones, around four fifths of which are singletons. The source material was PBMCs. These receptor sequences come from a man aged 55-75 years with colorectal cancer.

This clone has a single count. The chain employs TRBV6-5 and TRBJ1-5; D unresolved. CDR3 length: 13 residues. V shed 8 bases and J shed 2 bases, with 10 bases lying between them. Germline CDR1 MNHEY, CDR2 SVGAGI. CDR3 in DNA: TGTGCCAGCCAGAGGGAGCGCAATCAGCCCCAGCATTTT. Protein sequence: CASQRERNQPQHF.

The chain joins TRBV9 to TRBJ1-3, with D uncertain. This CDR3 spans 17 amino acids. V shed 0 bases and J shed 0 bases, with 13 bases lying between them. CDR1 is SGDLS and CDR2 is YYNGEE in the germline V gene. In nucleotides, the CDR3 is TGTGCCAGCAGCGTAGAGGCAGGCTTTCACTCTGGAAACACCATATATTTT. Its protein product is CASSVEAGFHSGNTIYF. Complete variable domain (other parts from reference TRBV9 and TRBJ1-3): DSGVTQTPKHLITATGQRVTLRCSPRSGDLSVYWYQQSLDQGLQFLIQYYNGEERAKGNILERFSAQQFPDLHSELNLSSLELGDSALYFCASSVEAGFHSGNTIYFGEGSWLTVV.

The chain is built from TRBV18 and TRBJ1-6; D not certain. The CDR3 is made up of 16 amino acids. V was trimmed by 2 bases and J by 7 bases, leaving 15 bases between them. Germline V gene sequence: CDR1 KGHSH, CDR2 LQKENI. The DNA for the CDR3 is TGTGCCAGCTCACCAGGAAATCGAAAAGGGAATTCACCCCTCCACTTT. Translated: CASSPGNRKGNSPLHF.

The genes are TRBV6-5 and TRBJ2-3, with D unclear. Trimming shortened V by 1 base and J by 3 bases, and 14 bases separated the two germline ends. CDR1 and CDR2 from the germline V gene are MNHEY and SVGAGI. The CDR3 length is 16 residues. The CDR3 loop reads CASSYFGGISTDTQYF. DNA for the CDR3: TGTGCCAGCAGTTACTTTGGCGGTATAAGTACAGATACGCAGTATTTT.

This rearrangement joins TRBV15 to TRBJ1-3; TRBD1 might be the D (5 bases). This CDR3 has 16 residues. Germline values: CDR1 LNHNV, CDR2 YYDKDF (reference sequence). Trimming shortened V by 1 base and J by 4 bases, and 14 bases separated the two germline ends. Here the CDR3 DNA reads TGTGCCACCAGCAGAGGGGGACGGGACCTCGGAAACACCATATATTTT. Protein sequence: CATSRGGRDLGNTIYF.

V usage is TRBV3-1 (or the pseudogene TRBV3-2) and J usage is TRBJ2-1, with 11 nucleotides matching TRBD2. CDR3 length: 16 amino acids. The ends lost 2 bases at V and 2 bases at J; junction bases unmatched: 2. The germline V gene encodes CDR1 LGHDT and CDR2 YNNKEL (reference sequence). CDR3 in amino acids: CASSQLAGGTYNEQFF. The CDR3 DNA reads TGTGCCAGCAGCCAACTAGCGGGGGGTACCTACAATGAGCAGTTCTTC.

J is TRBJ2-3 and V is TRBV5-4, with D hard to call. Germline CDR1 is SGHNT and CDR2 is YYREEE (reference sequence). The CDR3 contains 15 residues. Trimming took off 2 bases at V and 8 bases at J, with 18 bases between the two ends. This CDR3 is CASSLGSAQSLTQYF. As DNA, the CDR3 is TGTGCCAGCAGCTTAGGCTCCGCACAGTCTCTTACGCAGTATTTT. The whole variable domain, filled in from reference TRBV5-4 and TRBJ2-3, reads ETGVTQSPTHLIKTRGQQVTLRCSSQSGHNTVSWYQQALGQGPQFIFQYYREEENGRGNFPPRFSGLQFPNYSSELNVNALELDDSALYLCASSLGSAQSLTQYFGPGTRLTVL.

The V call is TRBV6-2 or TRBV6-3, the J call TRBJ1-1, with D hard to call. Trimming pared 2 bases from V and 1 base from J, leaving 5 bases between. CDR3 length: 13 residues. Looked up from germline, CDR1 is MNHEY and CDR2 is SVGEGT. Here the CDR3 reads CASSYRGNTEAFF. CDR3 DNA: TGTGCCAGCAGTTACAGAGGGAACACTGAAGCTTTCTTT.

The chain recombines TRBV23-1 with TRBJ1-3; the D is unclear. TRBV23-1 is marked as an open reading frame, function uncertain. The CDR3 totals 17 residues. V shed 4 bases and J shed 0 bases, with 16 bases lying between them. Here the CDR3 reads CASSPTEDRSSGNTIYF. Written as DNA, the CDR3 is TGCGCCAGCAGTCCCACGGAGGACCGGAGCTCTGGAAACACCATATATTTT.

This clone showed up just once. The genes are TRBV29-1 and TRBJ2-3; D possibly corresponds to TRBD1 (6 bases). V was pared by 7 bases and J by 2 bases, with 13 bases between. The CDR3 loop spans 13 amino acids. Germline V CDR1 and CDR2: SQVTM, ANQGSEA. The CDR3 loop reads CSAAQGPTDTQYF. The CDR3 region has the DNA TGCAGCGCCGCTCAGGGGCCCACAGATACGCAGTATTTT.

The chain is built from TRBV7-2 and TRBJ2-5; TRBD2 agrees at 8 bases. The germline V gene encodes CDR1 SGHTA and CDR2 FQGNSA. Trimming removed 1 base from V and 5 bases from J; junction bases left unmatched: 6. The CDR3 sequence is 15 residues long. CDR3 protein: CASSLGRGGLETQYF. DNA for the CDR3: TGTGCCAGCAGCTTAGGTCGGGGGGGCCTGGAGACCCAGTACTTC.

CDR3 sequence: CASSRRATAPYEQYF. CDR3 nucleotide sequence: TGTGCCAGCAGCCGCCGGGCAACCGCCCCCTACGAGCAGTACTTC. The chain recombines TRBV6-6 with TRBJ2-7; unclear D gene. The CDR3 covers 15 residues. V lost 6 bases and J lost 2, with 17 bases in between. CDR1 is MNHNY and CDR2 is SVGAGI in the germline V gene (reference sequence).

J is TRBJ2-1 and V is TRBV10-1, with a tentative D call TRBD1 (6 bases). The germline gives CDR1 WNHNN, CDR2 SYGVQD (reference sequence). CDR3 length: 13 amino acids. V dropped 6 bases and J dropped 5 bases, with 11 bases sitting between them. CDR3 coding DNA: TGCGCCAGCAGCCCGGACAGAGACAATGAGCAGTTCTTC. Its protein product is CASSPDRDNEQFF.

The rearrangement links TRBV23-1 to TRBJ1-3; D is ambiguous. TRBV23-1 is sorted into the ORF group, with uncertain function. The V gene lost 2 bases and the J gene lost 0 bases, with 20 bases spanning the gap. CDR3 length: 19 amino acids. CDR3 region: CASSQQLPDGLSSGNTIYF. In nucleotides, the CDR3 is TGCGCCAGCAGTCAACAATTACCGGACGGATTGAGCTCTGGAAACACCATATATTTT.

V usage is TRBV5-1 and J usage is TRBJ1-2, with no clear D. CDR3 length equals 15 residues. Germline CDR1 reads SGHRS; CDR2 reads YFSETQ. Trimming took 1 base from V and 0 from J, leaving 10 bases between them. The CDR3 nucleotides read TGCGCCAGCAGCTTGCAGGATGGGACTAACTATGGCTACACCTTC. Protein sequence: CASSLQDGTNYGYTF. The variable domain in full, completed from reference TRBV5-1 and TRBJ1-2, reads KAGVTQTPRYLIKTRGQQVTLSCSPISGHRSVSWYQQTPGQGLQFLFEYFSETQRNKGNFPGRFSGRQFSNSRSEMNVSTLELGDSALYLCASSLQDGTNYGYTFGSGTRLTVV.

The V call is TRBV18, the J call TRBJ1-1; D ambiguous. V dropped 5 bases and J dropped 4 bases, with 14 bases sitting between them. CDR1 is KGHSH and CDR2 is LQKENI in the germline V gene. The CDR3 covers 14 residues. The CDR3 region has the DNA TGTGCCAGCTCAACCGATTCCCTGCGCACTGAAGCTTTCTTT. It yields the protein CASSTDSLRTEAFF.

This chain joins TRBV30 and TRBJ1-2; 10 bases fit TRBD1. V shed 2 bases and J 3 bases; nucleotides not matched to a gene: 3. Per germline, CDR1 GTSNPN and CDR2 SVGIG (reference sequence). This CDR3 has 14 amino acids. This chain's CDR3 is CAWSPGTGDYGYTF. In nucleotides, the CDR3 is TGTGCCTGGAGTCCCGGGACAGGGGACTATGGCTACACCTTC.

CDR3 sequence (DNA): TGTGCCAGTAGTATAGAAGGTGGGGGCACAGATACGCAGTATTTT. It translates to CASSIEGGGTDTQYF. The V call is TRBV19, the J call TRBJ2-3; D is ambiguous. V dropped 0 bases and J dropped 1 base, with 8 bases sitting between them. The germline V gene has CDR1 LNHDA and CDR2 SQIVND (reference sequence). The CDR3 extends over 15 amino acids.

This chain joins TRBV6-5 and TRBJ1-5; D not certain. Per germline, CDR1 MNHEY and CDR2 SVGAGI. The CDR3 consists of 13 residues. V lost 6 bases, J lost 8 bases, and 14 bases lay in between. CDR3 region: CASSQGRSEPQHF. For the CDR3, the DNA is TGTGCCAGCAGCCAAGGACGGAGCGAGCCCCAGCATTTT.

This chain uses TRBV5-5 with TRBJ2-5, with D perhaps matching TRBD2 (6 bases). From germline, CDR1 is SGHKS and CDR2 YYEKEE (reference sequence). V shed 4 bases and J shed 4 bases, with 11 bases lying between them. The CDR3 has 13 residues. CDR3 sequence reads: CASSPMGGETQYF. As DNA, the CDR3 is TGTGCCAGCAGCCCTATGGGGGGAGAGACCCAGTACTTC.

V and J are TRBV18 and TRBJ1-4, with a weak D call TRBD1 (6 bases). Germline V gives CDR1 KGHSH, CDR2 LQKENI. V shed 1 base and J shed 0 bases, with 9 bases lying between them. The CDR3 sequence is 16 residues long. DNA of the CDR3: TGTGCCAGCTCACCACTACAGGGAGCAACTAATGAAAAACTGTTTTTT. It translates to CASSPLQGATNEKLFF.